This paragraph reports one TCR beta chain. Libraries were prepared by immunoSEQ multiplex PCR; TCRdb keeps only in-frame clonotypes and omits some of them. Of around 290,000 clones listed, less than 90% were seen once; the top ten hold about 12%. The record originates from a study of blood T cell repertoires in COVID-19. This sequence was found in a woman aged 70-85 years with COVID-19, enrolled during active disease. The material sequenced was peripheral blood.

CDR3 coding DNA: TGTGCCAGTAGTATATCGACAGGGCTGAATTCACCCCTCCACTTT. Protein sequence: CASSISTGLNSPLHF. The chain carries TRBV19 and TRBJ1-6; 7 positions match TRBD1. Trimming removed 2 bases from V and 7 bases from J; junction bases left unmatched: 5. This CDR3 has 15 residues. The germline CDR1 and CDR2 sequences are LNHDA and SQIVND (reference sequence).